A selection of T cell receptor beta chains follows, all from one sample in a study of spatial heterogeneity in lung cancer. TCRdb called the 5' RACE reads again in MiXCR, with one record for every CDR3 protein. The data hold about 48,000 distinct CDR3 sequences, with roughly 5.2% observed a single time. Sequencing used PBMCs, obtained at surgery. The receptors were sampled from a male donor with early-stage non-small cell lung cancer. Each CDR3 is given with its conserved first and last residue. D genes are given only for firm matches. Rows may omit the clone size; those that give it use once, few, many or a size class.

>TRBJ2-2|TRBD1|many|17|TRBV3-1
CASSRNPDRGRTGELFF
TGTGCCAGCAGCCGGAACCCGGACAGGGGACGGACCGGGGAGCTGTTTTTT
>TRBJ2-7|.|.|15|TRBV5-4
CASSPTRGRDYEQNF
TGTGCCAGCAGCCCTACTAGGGGGAGGGACTACGAGCAGAACTTC
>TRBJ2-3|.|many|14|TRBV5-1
CASSPTSRTDTQYF
TGCGCCAGCAGCCCCACCAGCAGGACAGATACGCAGTATTTT
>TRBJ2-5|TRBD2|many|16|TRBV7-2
CASSLARGRSRETQYF
TGTGCCAGCAGCTTAGCGCGCGGGAGATCTCGGGAGACCCAGTACTTC
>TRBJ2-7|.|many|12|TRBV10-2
CASRRMGYEQYF
TGCGCCAGCAGGAGGATGGGCTACGAGCAGTACTTC
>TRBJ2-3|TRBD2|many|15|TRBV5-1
CASSSGLVGTDTQYF
TGCGCCAGCAGCTCGGGACTAGTAGGCACAGATACGCAGTATTTT
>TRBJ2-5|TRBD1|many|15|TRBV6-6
CASSYSRGRGETQYF
TGTGCCAGCAGTTACTCGAGGGGGCGAGGAGAGACCCAGTACTTC
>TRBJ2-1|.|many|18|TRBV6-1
CASSEDRRPPRGHNEQFF
TGTGCCAGCAGTGAAGATCGGCGGCCCCCTCGGGGCCACAATGAGCAGTTCTTC
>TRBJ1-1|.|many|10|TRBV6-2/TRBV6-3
CASSWVEAFF
TGTGCCAGCAGTTGGGTTGAAGCTTTCTTT
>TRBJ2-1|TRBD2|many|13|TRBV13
CASSAKGLPEQFF
TGTGCCAGCAGCGCAAAGGGACTACCTGAGCAGTTCTTC
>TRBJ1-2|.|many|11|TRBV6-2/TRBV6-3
CASRMIGGYTF
TGTGCCAGCAGAATGATTGGTGGCTACACCTTC
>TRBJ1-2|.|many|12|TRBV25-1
CASGQGRAGYTF
TGTGCCAGCGGCCAGGGTAGGGCGGGCTACACCTTC
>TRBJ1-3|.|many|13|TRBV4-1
CASSQDIGNTIYF
TGCGCCAGCAGCCAAGATATTGGAAACACCATATATTTT
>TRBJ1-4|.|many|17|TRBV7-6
CASSLAPGSGSNEKLFF
TGTGCCAGCAGCTTAGCCCCCGGGTCAGGATCCAATGAAAAACTGTTTTTT
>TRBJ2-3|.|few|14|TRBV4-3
CASSQDRNTDTQYF
TGCGCCAGCAGCCAAGACAGGAACACAGATACGCAGTATTTT
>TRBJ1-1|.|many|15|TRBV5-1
CASSLTGLVGTEAFF
TGCGCCAGCAGCTTAACAGGGTTGGTTGGGACTGAAGCTTTCTTT
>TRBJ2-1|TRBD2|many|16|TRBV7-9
CASSLGSSGRIVEQFF
TGTGCCAGCAGCTTAGGGAGTAGCGGGAGAATCGTTGAGCAGTTCTTC
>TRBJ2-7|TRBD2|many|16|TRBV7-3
CASSLGLAGVAYEQYF
TGTGCCAGCAGCTTAGGACTAGCGGGAGTCGCCTACGAGCAGTACTTC
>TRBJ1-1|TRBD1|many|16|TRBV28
CAIYPGTGAGNTEAFF
TGTGCCATCTACCCCGGGACAGGGGCTGGGAACACTGAAGCTTTCTTT
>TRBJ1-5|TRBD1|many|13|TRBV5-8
CASSPTGHQPQHF
TGTGCCAGCAGCCCGACAGGGCATCAGCCCCAGCATTTT
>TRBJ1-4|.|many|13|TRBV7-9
CASRGGGNEKLFF
TGTGCCAGCAGAGGAGGTGGCAATGAAAAACTGTTTTTT
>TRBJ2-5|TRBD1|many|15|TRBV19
CASSTTGGWGETQYF
TGTGCCAGTAGTACCACAGGGGGCTGGGGAGAGACCCAGTACTTC
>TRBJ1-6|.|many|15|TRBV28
CASAEGGYYNSPLHF
TGTGCCAGCGCCGAAGGGGGGTACTATAATTCACCCCTCCACTTT
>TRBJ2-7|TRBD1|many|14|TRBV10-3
CAIGTGGLSYEQYF
TGTGCCATTGGGACAGGGGGGCTGTCCTACGAGCAGTACTTC
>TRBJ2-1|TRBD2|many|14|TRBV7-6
CASSLGGIYNEQFF
TGTGCCAGCAGCTTGGGAGGGATCTACAATGAGCAGTTCTTC
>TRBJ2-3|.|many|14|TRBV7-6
CASSLVLITDTQYF
TGTGCCAGCAGCTTAGTACTGATCACAGATACGCAGTATTTT
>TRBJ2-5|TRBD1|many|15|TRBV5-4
CASSFGTGRAETQYF
TGTGCCAGCAGCTTCGGGACAGGGCGTGCTGAGACCCAGTACTTC
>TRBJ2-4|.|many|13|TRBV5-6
CASRPQGDTIQYF
TGTGCCAGCAGGCCACAGGGAGATACCATTCAGTACTTC
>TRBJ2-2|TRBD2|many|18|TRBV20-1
CSARDQGTSGRSAGELFF
TGCAGTGCTAGAGATCAAGGGACTAGCGGGAGGTCTGCCGGGGAGCTGTTTTTT
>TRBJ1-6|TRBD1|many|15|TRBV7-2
CASSLGGQGRSPLHF
TGTGCCAGCAGCTTAGGGGGACAGGGACGTTCACCCCTCCACTTT
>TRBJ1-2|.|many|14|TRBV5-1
CASSSTGRDYGYTF
TGCGCCAGCAGCTCTACCGGGAGGGACTATGGCTACACCTTC
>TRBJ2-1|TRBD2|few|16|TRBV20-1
CSAREYLGLAYNEQFF
TGCAGTGCTAGAGAATATTTGGGACTAGCCTACAATGAGCAGTTCTTC
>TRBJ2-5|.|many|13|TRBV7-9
CASRTDDQETQYF
TGTGCCAGCAGAACGGACGACCAAGAGACCCAGTACTTC
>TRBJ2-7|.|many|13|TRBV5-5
CASSLRPSYEQYF
TGTGCCAGCAGCTTGAGACCATCCTACGAGCAGTACTTC
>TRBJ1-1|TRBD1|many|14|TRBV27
CASHSRGLNTEAFF
TGTGCCAGCCACTCCAGGGGGTTGAACACTGAAGCTTTCTTT
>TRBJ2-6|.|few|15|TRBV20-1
CSASDRASGANVLTF
TGCAGTGCTAGCGATAGAGCCTCTGGGGCCAACGTCCTGACTTTC
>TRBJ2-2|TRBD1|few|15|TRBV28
CASSSTGVNTGELFF
TGTGCCAGCAGTTCGACAGGGGTAAACACCGGGGAGCTGTTTTTT
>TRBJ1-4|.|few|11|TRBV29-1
CSGTSEEKLFF
TGCAGCGGTACCTCGGAGGAAAAACTGTTTTTT
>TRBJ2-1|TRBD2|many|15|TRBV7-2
CASSLNSGSYNEQFF
TGTGCCAGCAGCTTAAATAGCGGGAGCTACAATGAGCAGTTCTTC
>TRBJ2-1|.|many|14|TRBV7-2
CASSLVGLDNEQFF
TGTGCCAGCAGCTTAGTAGGGCTGGACAATGAGCAGTTCTTC
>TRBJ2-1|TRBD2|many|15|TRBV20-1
CSAGTSGQFGDEQFF
TGCAGTGCCGGGACTAGCGGACAATTTGGGGATGAGCAGTTCTTC
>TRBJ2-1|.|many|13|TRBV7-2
CASSLPDSVEQFF
TGTGCCAGCAGCTTACCAGACAGCGTTGAGCAGTTCTTC
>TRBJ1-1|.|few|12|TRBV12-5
CASGHPYDEAFF
TGTGCTAGTGGTCACCCGTATGATGAAGCTTTCTTT
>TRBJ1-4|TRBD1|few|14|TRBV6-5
CASSYGQGVEKLFF
TGTGCCAGCAGTTATGGACAGGGGGTTGAAAAACTGTTTTTT
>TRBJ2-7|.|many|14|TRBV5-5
CASSLVGRSYEQYF
TGTGCCAGCAGCTTGGTAGGTCGCAGTTACGAGCAGTACTTC
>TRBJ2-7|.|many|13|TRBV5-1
CASSVGPLGEQYF
TGCGCCAGCAGCGTGGGACCTCTGGGCGAGCAGTACTTC
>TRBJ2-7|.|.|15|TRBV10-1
CASSEHWAQEGEQYF
TGCGCCAGCAGTGAGCATTGGGCCCAGGAGGGCGAGCAGTACTTC
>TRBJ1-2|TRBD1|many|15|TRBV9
CASSVDTPTGTGYTF
TGTGCCAGCAGCGTCGACACCCCGACAGGGACTGGCTACACCTTC
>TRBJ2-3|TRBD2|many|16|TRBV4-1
CASSQDGSGRADTQYF
TGCGCCAGCAGCCAAGATGGGAGCGGGAGGGCAGATACGCAGTATTTT
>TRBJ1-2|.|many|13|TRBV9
CASSVRPLYGYTF
TGTGCCAGCAGCGTACGACCCCTTTATGGCTACACCTTC